The clone carrying this TCR beta chain was seen more than once but under ten times. It was RNA transcripts that yielded the amplified TCR beta CDR3 regions. Initially, a first-round RT-PCR of the TCR CDR3 employed the HTBI primer set. Using its own MiXCR run on the multiplex PCR reads, TCRdb lists one record per CDR3 protein. Of hundreds of thousands of distinct CDR3 sequences detected, 15% to 19% appear once; the ten largest clones hold about 14%. The record originates from a study of T cells in Graves' hyperthyroidism and ophthalmopathy. Those with hyperthyroidism were 18 to 65 years old, newly diagnosed, and ill for under 2 months. The study left out patients who had uncontrolled infection, other autoimmune disease, pregnancy or lactation. The sequenced sample was blood. The receptor's source is a woman between 18 and 30 years old with Graves' hyperthyroidism.

CDR3 sequence (DNA): TGTGCCAGCAGTGAAGAGGTGGGTTGGTCCTACGAGCAGTACTTC. This encodes CASSEEVGWSYEQYF. The chain recombines TRBV6-1 with TRBJ2-7; D remains ambiguous. V lost 1 base and J 1 base, leaving 11 bases between the germline ends. The CDR3 sequence is 15 residues long. Germline CDR1 reads MNHNS; CDR2 reads SASEGT.